This TCR beta chain was sequenced during a study of T cells in Graves' hyperthyroidism and ophthalmopathy. Uncontrolled infection, other autoimmune disease, pregnancy or lactation led to exclusion. Based on clinical symptoms, serum thyroxine and TRAb, thyroid ultrasound and orbital computed tomography, diagnoses were reached. This clonotype was counted between two and nine times. From RNA transcripts, TCR beta CDR3 regions were amplified. TCR CDR3 regions were first amplified by RT-PCR with HTBI primers. Each CDR3 protein is one row after TCRdb ran MiXCR on the multiplex PCR reads. The repertoire holds roughly 520,000 distinct CDR3 sequences, with around a quarter as singletons. Germline V lookup: CDR1 SGDLS, CDR2 YYNGEE. V was clipped by 5 bases and J by 4 bases, with 15 bases between them. The CDR3 covers 14 residues.

Sequenced sample: blood. The rearrangement links TRBV9 to TRBJ1-2; D not resolved. The clonotype was recovered from a woman aged 25-40 years with Graves' ophthalmopathy. CDR3 protein: CASSSGGWSYGYTF. The CDR3 nucleotides read TGTGCCAGCAGTTCGGGTGGGTGGTCCTATGGCTACACCTTC. Full variable domain (outside the CDR3, taken from reference TRBV9 and TRBJ1-2): DSGVTQTPKHLITATGQRVTLRCSPRSGDLSVYWYQQSLDQGLQFLIQYYNGEERAKGNILERFSAQQFPDLHSELNLSSLELGDSALYFCASSSGGWSYGYTFGSGTRLTVV.